What follows describes a single T cell receptor beta chain. The antigen is unknown. Through a sample-barcoded 5' primer and a J-beta primer mix, a second PCR was run for roughly 7 to 12 cycles. Using its own MiXCR run on the 5' RACE reads, TCRdb lists one record per CDR3 protein. The sample consists of about a million distinct CDR3 sequences, approximately 38% of them appearing once. The data were obtained in a study of blood T cells in healthy people across ages. General study findings and limits: Donor CMV status, an unknown factor, possibly confounded changes in expanded clonotypes.

Trimming pared 5 bases from V and 2 bases from J, leaving 12 bases between. CDR3 length: 14 residues. Germline loops: CDR1 KGHSH, CDR2 LQKENI. The gene calls are TRBV18 and TRBJ1-2; D is possibly TRBD1 (6 bases). Sequences were obtained from blood. The clonotype originates from a man between 18 and 35 years old in good health. CDR3 nucleotides: TGTGCCAGCTCATCCGCCACAGGGAACTATGGCTACACCTTC. It yields the protein CASSSATGNYGYTF.